The 29 T cell receptor beta chains presented below share a single source sample, sequenced in a study of early T cells in non-severe SARS-CoV-2 infection. TCRdb analysed the 5' RACE reads with MiXCR anew, one entry per CDR3 protein. Counted here are some 82,000 distinct CDR3 sequences, approximately 6% occurring once; the ten biggest clones make up roughly 8.1%. Sequencing was done on a sample of whole blood. The receptor set was obtained from an adult who was a healthcare worker with PCR-confirmed SARS-CoV-2 infection or an uninfected control (not recorded which).

This clonotype was counted many times. This rearrangement joins TRBV20-1 to TRBJ2-3; 10 bases are shared with TRBD2. Germline CDR1 and CDR2: DFQATT and SNEGSKA (reference sequence). Trimming took 5 bases from V and 1 from J; bases not matched to a gene: 0. The CDR3 loop spans 13 amino acids. CDR3 in amino acids: CSAGLAGTDTQYF. The CDR3 region has the DNA TGCAGTGCTGGACTAGCGGGCACAGATACGCAGTATTTT.

This clonotype came up many times. At one end, the junction sequence differs from germline, possibly due to a read error. The chain combines TRBV2 with TRBJ2-2; 7 positions agree with TRBD2. This CDR3 spans 15 amino acids. Germline V CDR1 and CDR2: SNHLY, FYNNEI. In DNA, the CDR3 is TGTGCCAGCAGAGAAGGACTAGTGTACACCGGGGAGCTGTTTTTT. As protein: CASREGLVYTGELFF.

This clonotype was counted many times. V is TRBV20-1 and J is TRBJ2-7; 7 nucleotides align to TRBD1. The CDR3 extends over 14 amino acids. V shed 0 bases and J 4 bases; nucleotides not matched to a gene: 6. In germline, CDR1 is DFQATT, CDR2 SNEGSKA (reference sequence). CDR3 protein: CSARDRNRGYEQYF. Written as DNA, the CDR3 is TGCAGTGCTAGAGATCGGAACAGGGGATACGAGCAGTACTTC.

V and J are TRBV20-1 and TRBJ2-7; unclear D gene. The germline V gene encodes CDR1 DFQATT and CDR2 SNEGSKA (reference sequence). This CDR3 spans 15 amino acids. Trimming took off 0 bases at V and 1 base at J, with 13 bases between the two ends. This CDR3 is CSARDSRTVSYEQYF. Here the CDR3 DNA reads TGCAGTGCTAGAGACTCGCGGACGGTATCCTACGAGCAGTACTTC.

This clonotype was seen repeatedly, ten times or more. V gene TRBV18 combines with J gene TRBJ2-3, with TRBD1 as a possible D gene (6 bases). Germline CDR1 is KGHSH and CDR2 is LQKENI. The V and J ends lost 5 bases and 1 base respectively, with 16 bases between them. The CDR3 runs 16 residues. For the CDR3, the DNA is TGTGCCAGCTCAGTAATACCGGGACAAGGCACAGATACGCAGTATTTT. Its translation is CASSVIPGQGTDTQYF.

This clonotype was observed many times. The chain combines TRBV5-1 with TRBJ2-6, with TRBD1 matching over 9 bases. Germline V gives CDR1 SGHRS, CDR2 YFSETQ. This CDR3 is 16 amino acids long. The V segment lost 4 bases and the J segment 1 base; nucleotides outside the gene matches: 3. CDR3 coding DNA: TGCGCCAGCAGCGGGACAGGGTCATCTGGGGCCAACGTCCTGACTTTC. Amino acid sequence: CASSGTGSSGANVLTF.

This chain joins TRBV6-5 and TRBJ1-1, with TRBD1 as a possible D gene (6 bases). This CDR3 comprises 16 residues. CDR1 and CDR2 from the germline V gene are MNHEY and SVGAGI. The V end was cut by 6 bases, the J end by 4 bases, with 21 bases between. The CDR3 reads CASSPQGPRVGTEAFF. CDR3 sequence (DNA): TGTGCCAGCAGCCCACAGGGCCCCCGTGTAGGCACTGAAGCTTTCTTT.

This clonotype was seen a few times. The V gene is TRBV11-2, the J gene TRBJ2-1, with 7 bases identical to TRBD2. Germline assignment: CDR1 SGHAT and CDR2 FQNNGV. There are 13 residues in the CDR3. V trimming: 0 bases; J trimming: 10 bases; junction bases outside the gene matches: 3. CDR3 sequence reads: CASSLEGRAEQFF. CDR3 coding DNA: TGTGCCAGCAGCTTAGAGGGGAGGGCCGAGCAGTTCTTC.

The CDR3 here is CATSSGRKNTEAFF. CDR3 coding DNA: TGTGCCACCAGCTCGGGACGGAAGAACACTGAAGCTTTCTTT. V and J are TRBV15 and TRBJ1-1, with D perhaps TRBD1 (5 bases). V lost 5 bases, J lost 1 base, and 11 bases lay in between. The V gene's germline CDR1 is LNHNV and CDR2 YYDKDF (reference sequence). The CDR3 runs to 14 residues.

The genes are TRBV28 and TRBJ1-6, with D perhaps TRBD1 (6 bases). CDR1 MDHEN and CDR2 SYDVKM come from the germline V gene. V lost 3 bases to trimming and J lost 7 bases, with 10 bases between them. This CDR3 is built from 14 residues. CDR3 residues: CASSFNRENSPLHF. As DNA, the CDR3 is TGTGCCAGCAGTTTTAACAGGGAAAATTCACCCCTCCACTTT.

This clonotype was seen more than once but under ten times. The chain carries TRBV4-3 and TRBJ2-3, with D tentatively TRBD1 (5 bases). Trimming left V 7 bases short and J 6 bases short, with 20 bases between. This CDR3 spans 15 amino acids. Per germline, CDR1 LGHNA and CDR2 YSLEER. The CDR3: CASKIQVSSSDTQYF. For the CDR3, the DNA is TGCGCCAGCAAAATACAGGTGTCAAGCAGTGATACGCAGTATTTT.

This clonotype was counted many times. The V and J genes are TRBV20-1 and TRBJ1-3; D perhaps matches TRBD1 (6 bases). V lost 6 bases and J lost 2, with 14 bases in between. Germline V gene data show CDR1 as DFQATT and CDR2 as SNEGSKA (reference sequence). The CDR3 spans 14 residues. The CDR3 region is CSAIGGTTGNTIYF. CDR3 bases: TGCAGTGCAATAGGGGGGACAACTGGAAACACCATATATTTT.

This clonotype was seen repeatedly, ten times or more. The chain is built from TRBV11-2 and TRBJ2-3; unclear D gene. The CDR3 runs 11 residues. CDR1 and CDR2 from the germline V gene are SGHAT and FQNNGV. The V end lost 1 base, the J end lost 4 bases, and 0 bases lay between the germline ends. This chain's CDR3 is CASSLADTQYF. CDR3 nucleotide sequence: TGTGCCAGCAGCTTAGCAGATACGCAGTATTTT.

The chain carries TRBV12-3 or TRBV12-4 and TRBJ1-1; TRBD1 aligns across 7 bases. The CDR3 sequence is 14 residues long. J gave up 4 bases and V 5 bases, and 7 bases lay outside the gene matches. For the CDR3, the DNA is TGTGCCAGCAGTGCCGACAGGGTTTTCACTGAAGCTTTCTTT. Translation gives CASSADRVFTEAFF.

The rearrangement uses TRBV19 and TRBJ1-5, with D perhaps matching TRBD1 (6 bases). This CDR3 comprises 14 residues. The V and J ends lost 6 bases and 5 bases respectively, with 14 bases between them. Germline values: CDR1 LNHDA, CDR2 SQIVND (reference sequence). The CDR3 loop reads CASSEGGIDQPQHF. The CDR3 DNA reads as TGTGCCAGTAGCGAGGGGGGGATCGATCAGCCCCAGCATTTT. The full variable domain, rest sourced from reference TRBV19 and TRBJ1-5, is DGGITQSPKYLFRKEGQNVTLSCEQNLNHDAMYWYRQDPGQGLRLIYYSQIVNDFQKGDIAEGYSVSREKKESFPLTVTSAQKNPTAFYLCASSEGGIDQPQHFGDGTRLSIL.

This clonotype was found many times. This chain links TRBV7-6 with TRBJ2-2; D ambiguous. The CDR3 totals 16 residues. From germline, CDR1 is SGHVS and CDR2 FNYEAQ. V shed 1 base and J shed 1 base, with 10 bases lying between them. The CDR3: CASSLVVAGNTGELFF. In DNA form, the CDR3 reads TGTGCCAGCAGCTTAGTAGTTGCCGGGAACACCGGGGAGCTGTTTTTT.

This clonotype was counted a few times. The V gene is TRBV7-2, the J gene TRBJ2-3; TRBD2 agrees at 8 bases. Germline V gives CDR1 SGHTA, CDR2 FQGNSA. There are 16 residues in the CDR3. Germline trimming cut 0 bases from V and 4 bases from J; bases unmatched to any gene: 6. In nucleotides, the CDR3 is TGTGCCAGCAGCTTAGCTGCCGGGGGGGGAGCAGATACGCAGTATTTT. The encoded protein is CASSLAAGGGADTQYF.

This clonotype was detected ten times or more. The chain carries TRBV19 and TRBJ2-2; 8 nucleotides agree with TRBD1. CDR3 length: 14 amino acids. After removal of 2 bases from V and 7 bases from J, the junction contained 3 bases not matched to a gene. The germline gives CDR1 LNHDA, CDR2 SQIVND (reference sequence). CDR3 nucleotide sequence: TGTGCCAGTAGTATACAGGGGGCGGGCGGGGAGCTGTTTTTT. Translating gives CASSIQGAGGELFF.

This clonotype was seen repeatedly, ten times or more. This chain links TRBV18 with TRBJ2-3; a possible D gene is TRBD1 (6 bases). The CDR3 length is 15 residues. Trimming removed 2 bases from V and 2 bases from J, with 11 bases in between. CDR1 is KGHSH, CDR2 LQKENI, per germline. As DNA, the CDR3 is TGTGCCAGCTCACCAAGGGGGACCGCCACAGATACGCAGTATTTT. Amino acids: CASSPRGTATDTQYF.

This clonotype has just a few counts. CDR3 sequence reads: CASSVGRTTGELFF. CDR3 DNA sequence: TGTGCCAGCAGCGTAGGAAGGACCACCGGGGAGCTGTTTTTT. This chain connects TRBV9 to TRBJ2-2; D is uncertain. V gave up 0 bases and J gave up 4 bases, with 7 bases separating them. This CDR3 spans 14 amino acids. From germline, CDR1 is SGDLS and CDR2 YYNGEE.

At least ten counts were recorded for this clonotype. J is TRBJ2-3 and V is TRBV4-1, with D tentatively TRBD2 (6 bases). The CDR3 extends over 15 amino acids. The germline V and J ends were trimmed by 4 bases and 2 bases, with 13 bases remaining between them. Germline CDR1 and CDR2: MGHRA and YSYEKL. The CDR3, as DNA: TGCGCCAGCAGCCCATTCCCGGGGGACACAGATACGCAGTATTTT. This encodes CASSPFPGDTDTQYF.

The table lists this clonotype with many counts. The chain has TRBV7-2 and TRBJ2-1, with no clear D. Trimming removed 3 bases at V and 6 bases at J, with 9 bases between. In germline, CDR1 is SGHTA, CDR2 FQGNSA. The CDR3 has 13 amino acids. The DNA for the CDR3 is TGTGCCAGCAGCTTGGGTGGCCGCAATGAGCAGTTCTTC. Protein sequence: CASSLGGRNEQFF. Together with reference TRBV7-2 and TRBJ2-1, the CDR3 gives the full variable domain: GAGVSQSPSNKVTEKGKDVELRCDPISGHTALYWYRQSLGQGLEFLIYFQGNSAPDKSGLPSDRFSAERTGGSVSTLTIQRTQQEDSAVYLCASSLGGRNEQFFGPGTRLTVL.

This clonotype has a count of ten or more. The rearrangement links TRBV19 to TRBJ2-2; D may be TRBD2 (7 bases). Germline-derived CDR1 and CDR2 are LNHDA and SQIVND (reference sequence). CDR3 size: 17 residues. The germline V and J ends were trimmed by 5 bases and 6 bases, with 22 bases remaining between them. Here the CDR3 reads CASSPRGGLGNAGELFF. The DNA of the CDR3 is TGTGCCAGTAGTCCTAGGGGGGGACTGGGCAACGCCGGGGAGCTGTTTTTT.

This clonotype was recorded many times. The chain employs TRBV9 and TRBJ2-3, with a tentative D call TRBD1 (7 bases). The length of the CDR3 is 17 residues. Germline CDR1 SGDLS, CDR2 YYNGEE. The V end lost 0 bases, the J end lost 5 bases, and 19 bases lay between the germline ends. CDR3 residues: CASSVGGGTAYEDTQYF. CDR3 nucleotide sequence: TGTGCCAGCAGCGTAGGCGGAGGGACAGCCTATGAAGATACGCAGTATTTT. Combining the CDR3 with reference TRBV9 and TRBJ2-3 gives the whole variable domain DSGVTQTPKHLITATGQRVTLRCSPRSGDLSVYWYQQSLDQGLQFLIQYYNGEERAKGNILERFSAQQFPDLHSELNLSSLELGDSALYFCASSVGGGTAYEDTQYFGPGTRLTVL.

This clonotype has at least ten counts. The chain employs TRBV7-2 and TRBJ2-5; D is ambiguous. V lost 4 bases, J lost 2 bases, and 11 bases lay in between. Germline V gives CDR1 SGHTA, CDR2 FQGNSA. CDR3 length: 14 residues. Written as DNA, the CDR3 is TGTGCCAGCAGCTCCCGAAGTAGACAAGAGACCCAGTACTTC. Translation gives CASSSRSRQETQYF.

At least ten counts were recorded for this clonotype. This chain uses TRBV7-2 with TRBJ2-1; D is ambiguous. The CDR3 has 15 residues. Germline V gives CDR1 SGHTA, CDR2 FQGNSA. V lost 1 base and J 3 bases, leaving 10 bases between the germline ends. The CDR3 region is CASSLGRQFYNEQFF. The CDR3 DNA reads TGTGCCAGCAGCTTAGGTCGGCAGTTCTACAATGAGCAGTTCTTC.

The chain links TRBV12-3 or TRBV12-4 to TRBJ2-1; 7 bases fit TRBD2. The CDR3 is 16 residues long. Losses at the gene ends were 2 bases for V and 7 bases for J; bases not matched to a gene: 11. The CDR3 loop reads CASSLRFAGAGNEQFF. The CDR3 DNA sequence: TGTGCCAGCAGTTTACGCTTTGCGGGAGCGGGGAATGAGCAGTTCTTC.

In this sample, this clonotype turned up many times. CDR3: CSARGPGTGQETQYF. The DNA for the CDR3 is TGCAGTGCTAGAGGCCCCGGGACAGGGCAAGAGACCCAGTACTTC. The genes are TRBV20-1 and TRBJ2-5; 9 bases match TRBD1. Germline loops: CDR1 DFQATT, CDR2 SNEGSKA (reference sequence). The CDR3 spans 15 residues. J was trimmed by 2 bases and V by 1 base; bases with no gene match: 5.

The chain uses TRBV27 and TRBJ1-2; TRBD1 matches at 12 bases. The CDR3 extends over 15 amino acids. V shed 5 bases and J 4 bases; nucleotides not matched to a gene: 5. CDR1 is MNHEY and CDR2 is SMNVEV in the germline V gene (reference sequence). CDR3 DNA: TGTGCCAGCAGTAAAGGGACAGGGGGCGTCTATGGCTACACCTTC. Amino acids: CASSKGTGGVYGYTF.